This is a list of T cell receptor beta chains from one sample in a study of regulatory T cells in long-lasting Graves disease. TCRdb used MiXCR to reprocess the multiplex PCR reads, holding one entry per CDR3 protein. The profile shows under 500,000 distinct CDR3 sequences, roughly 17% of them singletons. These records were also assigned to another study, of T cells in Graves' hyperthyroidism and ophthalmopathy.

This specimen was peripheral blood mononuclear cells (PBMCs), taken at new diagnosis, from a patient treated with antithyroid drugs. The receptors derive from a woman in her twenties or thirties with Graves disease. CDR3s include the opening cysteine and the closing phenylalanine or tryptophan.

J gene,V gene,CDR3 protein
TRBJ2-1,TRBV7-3,CASSPAGTSIGSEQFF
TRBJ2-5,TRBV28,CASSLRGWAETQYF
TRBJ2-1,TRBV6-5,CASSSQTSGGNEQFF
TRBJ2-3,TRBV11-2,CASSLRATGDTQYF
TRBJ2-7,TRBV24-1,CATSARDNYEQYF
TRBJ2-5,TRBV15,CATSRDWEGGRETQYF
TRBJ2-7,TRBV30,CAWSVWGVTYEQYF
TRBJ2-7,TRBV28,CASSFWTSGRYEQYF
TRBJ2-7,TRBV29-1,CSVRIRYEQYF
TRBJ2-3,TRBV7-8,CASTYLGGADTQYF
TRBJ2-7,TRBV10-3,CAISSADSYEQYF
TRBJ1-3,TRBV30,CAWSAGNSGNTIYF
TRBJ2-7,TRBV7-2,CASSLGHAEQYF
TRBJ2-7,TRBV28,CASSLSGTGTYEQYF
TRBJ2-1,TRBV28,CASSFSTLSNEQFF
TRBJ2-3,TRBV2,CASSLRDRGPDTQYF
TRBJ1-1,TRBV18,CASSPPTEMNTEAFF
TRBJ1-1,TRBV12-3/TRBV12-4,CASRTSGALEAFF
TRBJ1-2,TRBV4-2,CASSQEYSSNYGYTF
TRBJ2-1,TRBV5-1,CASSVNDRNNEQFF
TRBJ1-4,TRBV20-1,CSVDPLGEKLFF
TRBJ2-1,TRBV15,CATSGSPFYNEQFF
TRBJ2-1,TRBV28,CASSSQSQGAQQFF
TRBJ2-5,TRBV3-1,CASSPRTSGGRRETQYF
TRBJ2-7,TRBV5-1,CASSLGGEYRGGEQYF
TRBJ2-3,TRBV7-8,CASSLAPQSTDTQYF
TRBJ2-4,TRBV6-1,CASSATLGAKNIQYF
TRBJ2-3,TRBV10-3,CAISGDGPDTQYF
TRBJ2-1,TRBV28,CASSSTSGSAYNEQFF
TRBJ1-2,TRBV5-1,CASSLGTSPGYTF
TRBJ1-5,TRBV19,CASSKGVVQPQHF
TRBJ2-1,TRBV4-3,CASSQDLSGNEQFF
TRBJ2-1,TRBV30,CAGGARGGRAEQFF
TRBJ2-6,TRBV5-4,CASSRGIQGGLSGANVLTF
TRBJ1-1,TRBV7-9,CASSRMGTAEAFF
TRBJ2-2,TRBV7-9,CASSASGTNTGELFF
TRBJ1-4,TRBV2,CASKNRDKVQKLFF
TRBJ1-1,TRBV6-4,CASSTQANTEAFF
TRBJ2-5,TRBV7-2,CASSSPPGGGETQYF
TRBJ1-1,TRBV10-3,CAISVGLTGKNTEAFF
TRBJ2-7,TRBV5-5,CASSSPTGYWRYF
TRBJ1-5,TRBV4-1,CASSQGQGTGNQPQHF
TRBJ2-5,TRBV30,CAWSPGTGGGETQYF
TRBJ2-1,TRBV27,CASSFRRLAGYEQFF
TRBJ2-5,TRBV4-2,CASSQEGQFQETQYF
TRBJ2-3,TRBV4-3,CASSALAGRTDTQYF